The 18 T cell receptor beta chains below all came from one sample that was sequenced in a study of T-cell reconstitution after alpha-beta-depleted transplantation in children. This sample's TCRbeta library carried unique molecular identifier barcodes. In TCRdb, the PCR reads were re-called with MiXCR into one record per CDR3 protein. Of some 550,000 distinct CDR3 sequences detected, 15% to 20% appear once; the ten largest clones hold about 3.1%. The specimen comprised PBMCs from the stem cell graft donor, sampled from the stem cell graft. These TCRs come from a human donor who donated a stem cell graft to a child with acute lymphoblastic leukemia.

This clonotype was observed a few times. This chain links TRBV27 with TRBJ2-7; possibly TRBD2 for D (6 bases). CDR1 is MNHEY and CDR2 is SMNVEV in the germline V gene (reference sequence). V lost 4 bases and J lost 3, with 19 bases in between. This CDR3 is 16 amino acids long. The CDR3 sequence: CASSSLRLVGFYEQYF. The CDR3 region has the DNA TGTGCCAGCAGTTCCCTCCGACTAGTGGGGTTCTACGAGCAGTACTTC.

DNA for the CDR3: TGTGCCAGCAGTGACAGGGGGGCTTCCGAGCAGTACTTC. Translation gives CASSDRGASEQYF. J is TRBJ2-7 and V is TRBV27; 9 bases line up with TRBD1. The CDR3 has 13 amino acids. The V segment lost 5 bases and the J segment 6 bases; nucleotides outside the gene matches: 5. Germline V CDR1 and CDR2: MNHEY, SMNVEV (reference sequence).

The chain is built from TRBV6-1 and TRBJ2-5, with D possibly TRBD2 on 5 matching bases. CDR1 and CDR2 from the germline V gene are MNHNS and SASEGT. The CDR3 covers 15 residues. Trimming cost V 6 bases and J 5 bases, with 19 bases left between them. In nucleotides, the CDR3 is TGTGCCAGCAGGGATACGGGCCGCGGGTGGGAGACCCAGTACTTC. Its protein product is CASRDTGRGWETQYF.

The CDR3 nucleotides are TGTGCCAGCAGCTTTACAGGGGATGAAAAACTGTTTTTT. Translation: CASSFTGDEKLFF. The chain is built from TRBV7-8 and TRBJ1-4, with 7 nucleotides matching TRBD1. The J segment lost 6 bases and the V segment lost 3 bases, leaving 1 base of the junction unmatched. This CDR3 spans 13 amino acids. The germline V gene has CDR1 SGHVS and CDR2 FQNEAQ.

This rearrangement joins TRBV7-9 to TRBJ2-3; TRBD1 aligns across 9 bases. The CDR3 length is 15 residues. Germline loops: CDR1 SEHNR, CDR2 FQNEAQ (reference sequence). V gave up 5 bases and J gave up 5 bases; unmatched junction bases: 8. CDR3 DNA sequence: TGTGCCAGCAGCCCGGGACAGGGTGGAGGAGATACGCAGTATTTT. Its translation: CASSPGQGGGDTQYF.

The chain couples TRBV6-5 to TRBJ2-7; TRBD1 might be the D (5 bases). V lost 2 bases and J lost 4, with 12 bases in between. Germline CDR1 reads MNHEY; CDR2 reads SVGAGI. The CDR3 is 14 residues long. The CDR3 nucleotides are TGTGCCAGCAGTTACCGCCGACAGAGTTACGAGCAGTACTTC. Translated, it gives CASSYRRQSYEQYF.

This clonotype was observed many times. CDR3 residues: CASRHDQATQYF. The CDR3 DNA reads TGCGCCAGCAGACACGATCAGGCTACGCAGTATTTT. This chain joins TRBV5-1 and TRBJ2-3; D is undetermined. Germline-derived CDR1 and CDR2 are SGHRS and YFSETQ. Deletions cut 5 bases from V and 8 bases from J, with 12 bases between. The CDR3 is made up of 12 amino acids.

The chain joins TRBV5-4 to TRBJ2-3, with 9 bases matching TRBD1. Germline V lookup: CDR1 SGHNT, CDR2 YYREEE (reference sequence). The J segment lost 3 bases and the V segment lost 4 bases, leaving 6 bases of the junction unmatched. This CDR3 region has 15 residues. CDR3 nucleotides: TGTGCCAGCAGCCCGGGGACAGGGTGGACAGATACGCAGTATTTT. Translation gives CASSPGTGWTDTQYF.

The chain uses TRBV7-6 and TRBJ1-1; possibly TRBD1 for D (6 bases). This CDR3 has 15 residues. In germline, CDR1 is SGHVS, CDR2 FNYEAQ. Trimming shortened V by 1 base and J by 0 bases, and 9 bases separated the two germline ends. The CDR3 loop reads CASSLGQDVNTEAFF. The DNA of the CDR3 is TGTGCCAGCAGCTTAGGACAGGACGTGAACACTGAAGCTTTCTTT.

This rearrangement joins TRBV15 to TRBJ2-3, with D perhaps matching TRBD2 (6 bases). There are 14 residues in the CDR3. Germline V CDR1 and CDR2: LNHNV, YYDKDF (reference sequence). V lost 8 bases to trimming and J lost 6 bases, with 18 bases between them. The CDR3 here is CATALGGMGDTQYF. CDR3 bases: TGTGCCACCGCGCTCGGCGGGATGGGGGATACGCAGTATTTT.

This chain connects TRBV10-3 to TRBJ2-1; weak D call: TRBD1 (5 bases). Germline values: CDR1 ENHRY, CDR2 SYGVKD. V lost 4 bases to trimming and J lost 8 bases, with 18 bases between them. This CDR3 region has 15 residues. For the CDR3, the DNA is TGTGCCATCAGTGCGACGGAAGGGGTTGGGGATGAGCAGTTCTTC. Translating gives CAISATEGVGDEQFF.

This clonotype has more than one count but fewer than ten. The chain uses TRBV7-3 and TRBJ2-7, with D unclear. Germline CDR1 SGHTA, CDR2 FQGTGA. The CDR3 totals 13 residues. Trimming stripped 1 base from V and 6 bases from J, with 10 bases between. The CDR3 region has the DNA TGTGCCAGCAGCTTAAACAGTCTGGCCGAGCAGTACTTC. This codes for CASSLNSLAEQYF.

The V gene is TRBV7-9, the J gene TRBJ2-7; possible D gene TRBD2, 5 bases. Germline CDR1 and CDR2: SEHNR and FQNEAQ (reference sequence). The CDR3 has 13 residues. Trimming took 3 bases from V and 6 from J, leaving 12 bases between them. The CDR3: CASSLAPGSEQYF. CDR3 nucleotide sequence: TGTGCCAGCAGCTTGGCCCCGGGGAGCGAGCAGTACTTC.

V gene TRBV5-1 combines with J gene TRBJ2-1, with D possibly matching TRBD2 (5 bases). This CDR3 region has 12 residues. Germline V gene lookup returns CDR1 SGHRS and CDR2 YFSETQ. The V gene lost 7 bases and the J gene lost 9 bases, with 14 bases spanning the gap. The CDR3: CASGRRPGEQFF. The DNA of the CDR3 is TGCGCCAGCGGCCGGAGGCCCGGTGAGCAGTTCTTC.

CDR3 coding DNA: TGCGCCAGTATGGGACACCCTCAAGAGACCCAGTACTTC. Translating it yields CASMGHPQETQYF. The V and J genes are TRBV5-1 and TRBJ2-5; TRBD1 is a possible D gene (6 bases). With 8 bases removed from V and 2 bases from J, the gap between germline ends came to 13 bases. Germline-derived CDR1 and CDR2 are SGHRS and YFSETQ. The CDR3 loop spans 13 amino acids.

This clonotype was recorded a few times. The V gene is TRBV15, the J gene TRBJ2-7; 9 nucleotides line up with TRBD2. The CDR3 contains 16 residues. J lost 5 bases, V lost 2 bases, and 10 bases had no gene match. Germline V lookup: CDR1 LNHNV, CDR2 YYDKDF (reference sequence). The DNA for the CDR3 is TGTGCCACCAGCAGACCCTCCTCTAGCGGGATCCACGAGCAGTACTTC. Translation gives CATSRPSSSGIHEQYF.

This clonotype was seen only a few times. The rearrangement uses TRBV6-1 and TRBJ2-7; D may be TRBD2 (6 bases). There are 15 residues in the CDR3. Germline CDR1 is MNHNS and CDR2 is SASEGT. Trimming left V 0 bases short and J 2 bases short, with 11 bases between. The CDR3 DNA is TGTGCCAGCAGTGAAGCTGCGGGGTCCCCCTACGAGCAGTACTTC. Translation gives CASSEAAGSPYEQYF.

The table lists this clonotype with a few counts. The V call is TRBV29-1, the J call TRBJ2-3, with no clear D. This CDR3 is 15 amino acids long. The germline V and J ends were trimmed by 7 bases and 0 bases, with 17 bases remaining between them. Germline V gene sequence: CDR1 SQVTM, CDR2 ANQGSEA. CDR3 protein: CSARTDLSSTDTQYF. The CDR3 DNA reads TGCAGCGCCCGAACAGATCTCAGTAGCACAGATACGCAGTATTTT.